The sequence of this T cell receptor (beta chain) was determined in a study of T-cell reconstitution after alpha-beta-depleted transplantation in children. The study's findings and limits: Surviving recipient T cells and thymic progenitors produced the high day-60 TCRbeta diversity seen in some patients. In patients about two months after transplant, alpha-beta T cells reportedly arose from several hundred expanded graft clones.

The TCRbeta library was prepared with unique molecular identifiers. A single record per CDR3 protein comes from TCRdb applying MiXCR to the PCR reads. The profile covers 700,000 to 950,000 distinct CDR3 sequences, with about 15% appearing a single time and approximately 5% taken by the ten largest. About this clonotype itself: What it binds is not known.

CDR3 length equals 14 residues. The V and J ends lost 6 bases and 5 bases, in that order; junction bases with no gene match: 5. CDR1 and CDR2 (germline): MNHEY, SVGAGI. The rearrangement uses TRBV6-5 and TRBJ2-5, with 11 bases aligning to TRBD1. The specimen was PBMCs, mostly from graft donor cells, collected 360 days after TCRalphabeta/CD19-depleted stem cell transplant. The receptor's source is a male patient younger than 18 who had a stem cell transplant for acute lymphoblastic leukemia, so the T cells may come from the graft donor. CDR3: CASSRDRGKETQYF. The CDR3 region has the DNA TGTGCCAGCAGCCGGGACAGGGGGAAGGAGACCCAGTACTTC.